The entry below gives a single T cell receptor beta chain sequence along with its context. Its matching antigen is unknown. This record comes from a study of response to subunit inactivated influenza vaccine. Findings and limits, study-wide: Each seasonal flu vaccination may recruit only limited new T cells, authors suggested.

TCRdb used MiXCR to reprocess the RT-PCR reads, holding one entry per CDR3 protein. Of roughly 520,000 distinct CDR3 sequences listed, 25% are singletons. V lost 4 bases and J 7 bases, leaving 16 bases between the germline ends. CDR3 size: 14 residues. CDR1 is SGHTA, CDR2 FQGNSA, per germline. The sequences come from CD4+ T cells sorted from PBMCs, collected roughly 5 days after vaccination. The chain has TRBV7-2 and TRBJ1-2, with D possibly TRBD1 on 6 matching bases. The receptor's source is a man aged 45 to 65 who received an inactivated influenza vaccine. The CDR3 DNA follows: TGTGCCAGCAGCTCCCTAAAACAGGGCGGTGGCTACACCTTC. Its protein product is CASSSLKQGGGYTF.